The clone carrying this TCR beta chain was recorded at least ten times. Its cognate antigen is unknown. TCRdb reanalysed the 5' RACE reads using MiXCR and keeps one entry per CDR3 protein. The sample consists of approximately 60,000 distinct CDR3 sequences, about 28% of them appearing once. Study-wide results and caveats: In terms of TCR gene usage, tumor memory CD4+ T cells clustered together with blood and lymph node memory CD4+ cells, as well as with lymph node naive CD4+ cells.

CDR3 size: 13 residues. With 7 bases clipped from V and 6 bases from J, the junction kept 9 bases outside the gene matches. In germline, CDR1 is SQVTM, CDR2 ANQGSEA. Sequenced: tumor-infiltrating memory CD4+ T cells sorted from the breast tumor. The subset here: memory CD4+ T cells, CD4+CD45RO+CD25-. V is TRBV29-1 and J is TRBJ2-4; 7 positions agree with TRBD2. This receptor was identified in a female donor with breast cancer. CDR3 DNA sequence: TGCAGCGCAGCGGGTCCTAGCGGAAACATTCAGTACTTC. Translated, it gives CSAAGPSGNIQYF.